Following are 15 T cell receptor beta chains from one sample sequenced in a study of breast tumors, draining lymph nodes, adjacent tissues. Axillary draining lymph nodes of breast cancer patients supplied the node samples. TCRdb re-derived calls from the multiplex PCR reads in MiXCR, one entry per CDR3 protein. The sample yields approximately 210,000 distinct CDR3 sequences, about 30% seen once. The specimen was axillary lymph node tissue. The receptors stem from a female donor with breast cancer. Some clones in this sample may be carry-over from other donors' samples.

This clonotype was seen many times. The V gene is TRBV20-1, the J gene TRBJ2-7, with 9 bases fitting TRBD2. Germline trimming cut 3 bases from V and 2 bases from J; bases unmatched to any gene: 11. The CDR3 has 16 residues. From germline, CDR1 is DFQATT and CDR2 SNEGSKA (reference sequence). The CDR3 spells CSARKGGAGGPYEQYF. In DNA, the CDR3 is TGCAGTGCTAGGAAGGGGGGAGCGGGAGGTCCCTACGAGCAGTACTTC.

Of note for this clonotype: One base away lies a much larger clone, so this may be a sequencing read error. This chain connects TRBV20-1 to TRBJ2-7, with D possibly TRBD1 on 5 matching bases. This CDR3 is 13 amino acids long. Germline V gene lookup returns CDR1 DFQATT and CDR2 SNEGSKA (reference sequence). CDR3 nucleotides: TGCAGTGCCCAAAGGGGAAGCTCCTACGCGCAGTACTTC. Its translation is CSAQRGSSYAQYF.

This clonotype was counted many times. This chain links TRBV25-1 with TRBJ2-5; 7 bases align to TRBD2. V was pared by 5 bases and J by 1 base, with 13 bases of the junction left unmatched. This CDR3 region has 17 residues. Germline-derived CDR1 and CDR2 are MGHDK and SYGVNS. The CDR3, as DNA: TGTGCCAGCAGTTCCAACCCTAGCGGCATAAGCCAAGAGACCCAGTACTTC. Protein sequence: CASSSNPSGISQETQYF. The variable domain in full, completed from reference TRBV25-1 and TRBJ2-5, reads EADIYQTPRYLVIGTGKKITLECSQTMGHDKMYWYQQDPGMELHLIHYSYGVNSTEKGDLSSESTVSRIRTEHFPLTLESARPSHTSQYLCASSSNPSGISQETQYFGPGTRLLVL.

Many counts were recorded for this clonotype. The rearrangement joins TRBV5-8 to TRBJ2-1; tentative D call: TRBD2 (6 bases). V was shortened by 4 bases and J by 0 bases, with 17 bases between the two germline ends. CDR3 length equals 17 residues. Germline-derived CDR1 and CDR2 are SGHTS and YDEGEE. Here the CDR3 DNA reads TGTGCCAGCAGCCACAGGCAGCGGGCGAGCTCCTACAATGAGCAGTTCTTC. Translation: CASSHRQRASSYNEQFF.

This clonotype was picked up many times. The chain joins TRBV11-3 to TRBJ2-7; D possibly matches TRBD1 or TRBD2 (5 bases each). Per germline, CDR1 SGHNT and CDR2 YENEEA. With 1 base removed from V and 6 bases from J, the gap between germline ends came to 16 bases. The CDR3 has 15 amino acids. The CDR3 spells CASSLVSGAIAEQYF. Here the CDR3 DNA reads TGTGCCAGCAGCTTAGTCTCCGGGGCCATCGCCGAGCAGTACTTC.

Comments on this clonotype: It may be a read error: a sequence one base away is much more abundant. V and J are TRBV30 and TRBJ1-5, with D unclear. Per the germline V gene, CDR1 is GTSNPN and CDR2 is SVGIG (reference sequence). This CDR3 is built from 15 residues. As DNA, the CDR3 is TGTGCCTGGAGTGATCAATCCGCCAGCAATCAGCCCCTGCATTTT. Encoded protein: CAWSDQSASNQPLHF.

This clonotype was seen ten or more times. The CDR3: CASSFGHRNTGELFF. The CDR3, as DNA: TGTGCCAGCAGCTTCGGACATCGAAACACCGGGGAGCTGTTTTTT. The chain carries TRBV5-5 and TRBJ2-2; possible D gene TRBD1, 5 bases. The CDR3 sequence is 15 residues long. The V and J ends lost 2 bases and 2 bases respectively, with 10 bases between them. Germline lookup yields CDR1 SGHKS and CDR2 YYEKEE (reference sequence).

This clonotype was recorded at least ten times. The V and J genes are TRBV3-1 and TRBJ1-3; D possibly corresponds to TRBD1 (6 bases). Germline V gene lookup returns CDR1 LGHDT and CDR2 YNNKEL (reference sequence). The CDR3 has 15 amino acids. V lost 4 bases and J lost 4, with 14 bases in between. CDR3 residues: CASSRGRQGGNTIYF. In DNA, the CDR3 is TGTGCCAGCAGCCGGGGACGCCAGGGGGGAAACACCATATATTTT.

Concerning this clonotype: This could be a read error, since a much larger clone is one nucleotide away. The chain has TRBV11-2 and TRBJ2-2; TRBD1 is a possible D gene (6 bases). Germline assignment: CDR1 SGHAT and CDR2 FQNNGV. The CDR3 is 16 amino acids. CDR3 protein: CASSLISIWDTGEPFF. The CDR3 nucleotides read TGTGCCAGCAGCTTAATTTCGATTTGGGACACCGGGGAGCCGTTTTTT.

This clonotype occurred many times. J is TRBJ1-2 and V is TRBV30; perhaps TRBD1 as D (6 bases). The V end lost 6 bases, the J end lost 4 bases, and 15 bases lay between the germline ends. The length of the CDR3 is 13 residues. Germline CDR1 and CDR2: GTSNPN and SVGIG (reference sequence). DNA of the CDR3: TGTGCCTGTATCGACAGGACTGGCTATGGCTACACCTTC. Protein sequence: CACIDRTGYGYTF.

This clonotype was recorded many times. The junction and the germline gene differ at one end; a read error may be behind it. The rearrangement uses TRBV7-3 and TRBJ1-2; D may be TRBD1 (5 bases). This CDR3 is built from 15 residues. Germline loops: CDR1 SGHTA, CDR2 FQGTGA. CDR3 coding DNA: TGTGCCAGCAGCTTAGAACCAGGAGGACGGGGCGGCTACCCCTTC. Protein sequence: CASSLEPGGRGGYPF.

There are many counts of this clonotype. The V call is TRBV11-2, the J call TRBJ2-7; D is possibly TRBD2 (6 bases). Germline assignment: CDR1 SGHAT and CDR2 FQNNGV. This CDR3 region has 16 residues. The germline V and J ends were trimmed by 2 bases and 3 bases, with 17 bases remaining between them. CDR3 protein: CASSLWVPGGIYEQYF. For the CDR3, the DNA is TGTGCCAGCAGCTTATGGGTCCCCGGCGGGATCTACGAGCAGTACTTC.

This clonotype was seen many times. The genes are TRBV5-1 and TRBJ2-2; unclear D gene. The CDR3 is 15 residues long. The ends were cut back, 6 bases at V and 8 bases at J, with 20 bases in the middle. Germline V gene lookup returns CDR1 SGHRS and CDR2 YFSETQ. The DNA for the CDR3 is TGCGCCAGCACATCCACCCGTGGCGGTCCGGGGGAGCTGTTTTTT. Translated: CASTSTRGGPGELFF. The whole variable domain, filled in from reference TRBV5-1 and TRBJ2-2, reads KAGVTQTPRYLIKTRGQQVTLSCSPISGHRSVSWYQQTPGQGLQFLFEYFSETQRNKGNFPGRFSGRQFSNSRSEMNVSTLELGDSALYLCASTSTRGGPGELFFGEGSRLTVL.

The sample holds many counts of this clonotype. The gene calls are TRBV6-1 and TRBJ2-6, with D maybe TRBD1 (6 bases). The CDR3 is made up of 15 amino acids. Germline V CDR1 and CDR2: MNHNS, SASEGT. Trimming took 2 bases from V and 1 from J, leaving 6 bases between them. Here the CDR3 reads CASSERGSGANVLTF. CDR3 nucleotide sequence: TGTGCCAGCAGTGAAAGGGGGTCTGGGGCCAACGTCCTGACTTTC.

Ten or more counts support this clonotype. The chain uses TRBV7-9 and TRBJ1-6; D call uncertain. The germline gives CDR1 SEHNR, CDR2 FQNEAQ (reference sequence). The CDR3 runs 15 residues. Deletions cut 5 bases from V and 0 bases from J, with 8 bases between. For the CDR3, the DNA is TGTGCCAGCAGCAGGGAAAGCTCCTATAATTCACCCCTCCACTTT. Amino acid sequence: CASSRESSYNSPLHF.